One sample yielded the 26 T cell receptor beta chains listed below, sequenced in a study of control samples from healthy donors and cancer patients (dated by TCRdb to about 2020). The library was made by the immunoSEQ multiplex PCR assay. Not all clones reach the TCRdb copy of this immuneACCESS table, which keeps in-frame sequences only. Checked studies attribute under half of the gap to unresolved V genes and leave the rest unexplained. The sample contains 120,000 or so clones, 87% of them found a single time. The ten largest clones add up to around 3% of the sample. Sequenced input: blood. Receptors were obtained from a man aged 55 to 70 in good health.

The chain carries TRBV19 and TRBJ1-5; D not resolved. The CDR3 extends over 15 amino acids. Per germline, CDR1 LNHDA and CDR2 SQIVND (reference sequence). Trimming removed 6 bases from V and 1 base from J, with 13 bases in between. The CDR3 bases are TGTGCCAGTAGCCCCTCCCGACTCAGCAATCAGCCCCAGCATTTT. It yields the protein CASSPSRLSNQPQHF. Full variable domain (missing parts from reference TRBV19 and TRBJ1-5): DGGITQSPKYLFRKEGQNVTLSCEQNLNHDAMYWYRQDPGQGLRLIYYSQIVNDFQKGDIAEGYSVSREKKESFPLTVTSAQKNPTAFYLCASSPSRLSNQPQHFGDGTRLSIL.

The chain recombines TRBV19 with TRBJ2-7; D may be TRBD2 (5 bases). Germline V gene lookup returns CDR1 LNHDA and CDR2 SQIVND (reference sequence). The CDR3 sequence is 15 residues long. Deletions cut 4 bases from V and 3 bases from J, with 16 bases between. CDR3: CASSTQSRGNYEQYF. The DNA of the CDR3 is TGTGCCAGTAGTACTCAAAGCCGGGGTAACTACGAGCAGTACTTC.

This clone was found once. The chain uses TRBV7-2 and TRBJ2-7; D not resolved. V lost 4 bases and J 5 bases, leaving 12 bases between the germline ends. CDR1 is SGHTA, CDR2 FQGNSA, per germline. CDR3 length: 13 residues. The CDR3 region is CASSSTRQNEQYF. CDR3 nucleotides: TGTGCCAGCAGCTCCACCCGTCAGAACGAGCAGTACTTC. Combining the CDR3 with reference TRBV7-2 and TRBJ2-7 gives the whole variable domain GAGVSQSPSNKVTEKGKDVELRCDPISGHTALYWYRQSLGQGLEFLIYFQGNSAPDKSGLPSDRFSAERTGGSVSTLTIQRTQQEDSAVYLCASSSTRQNEQYFGPGTRLTVT.

The rearrangement links TRBV7-6 to TRBJ2-5, with 12 bases matching TRBD2. The V gene's germline CDR1 is SGHVS and CDR2 FNYEAQ. The CDR3 runs 16 residues. Losses at the gene ends were 5 bases for V and 3 bases for J; bases not matched to a gene: 7. CDR3 protein: CASSKGLAGMEETQYF. In nucleotides, the CDR3 is TGTGCCAGCAGCAAAGGACTAGCGGGGATGGAAGAGACCCAGTACTTC.

The chain joins TRBV7-9 to TRBJ1-5; a possible D gene is TRBD1 (5 bases). The CDR3 has 14 residues. CDR1 is SEHNR, CDR2 FQNEAQ, per germline (reference sequence). Trimming removed 8 bases at V and 6 bases at J, with 17 bases between. DNA of the CDR3: TGTGCCAGCCCTACTCCGGGGGAGGCTCAGCCCCAGCATTTT. It is translated as CASPTPGEAQPQHF.

V gene TRBV27 combines with J gene TRBJ2-1, with D perhaps being TRBD1 or TRBD2 (5 bases each). The CDR3 has 16 residues. Per germline, CDR1 MNHEY and CDR2 SMNVEV (reference sequence). Trimming shortened V by 8 bases and J by 8 bases, and 25 bases separated the two germline ends. The CDR3: CASQSGMGPSFYEQFF. CDR3 sequence (DNA): TGTGCCAGCCAGAGCGGCATGGGACCTTCCTTTTATGAGCAGTTCTTC.

The CDR3 reads CATSNRGINEKLFF. As DNA, the CDR3 is TGTGCCACCAGTAACAGGGGTATTAATGAAAAACTGTTTTTT. The chain employs TRBV24-1 and TRBJ1-4, with TRBD1 identical over 7 bases. Unmatched junction bases numbered 4, after V lost 6 bases and J lost 4 bases. The CDR3 totals 14 residues. Germline V gives CDR1 KGHDR, CDR2 SFDVKD.

This clone showed up just once. The chain is built from TRBV3-1 (or the pseudogene TRBV3-2) and TRBJ1-2; the D is unclear. CDR3 length: 13 amino acids. Trimming pared 4 bases from V and 7 bases from J, leaving 13 bases between. Germline values: CDR1 LGHDT, CDR2 YNNKEL (reference sequence). CDR3 in amino acids: CASSLYSGGGYTF. CDR3 DNA sequence: TGTGCCAGCAGCCTCTACTCGGGAGGTGGCTACACCTTC.

The gene calls are TRBV6-5 and TRBJ1-6, with 7 bases that match TRBD1. CDR1 MNHEY and CDR2 SVGAGI come from the germline V gene. The V and J ends lost 2 bases and 6 bases, in that order; junction bases with no gene match: 7. The CDR3 length is 16 residues. The CDR3 DNA sequence: TGTGCCAGCAGTTACGTGAGACAGGGTTTTAATTCACCCCTCCACTTT. As protein: CASSYVRQGFNSPLHF.

CDR3 protein: CASSSTLAGYDEQFF. In DNA, the CDR3 is TGTGCCAGCAGCTCTACCTTAGCGGGGTATGATGAGCAGTTCTTC. This chain joins TRBV7-7 and TRBJ2-1, with 8 bases fitting TRBD2. J was trimmed by 8 bases and V by 4 bases; bases with no gene match: 10. Germline V lookup: CDR1 SSHAT, CDR2 FNYEAQ (reference sequence). The CDR3 is 15 residues long.

The chain is built from TRBV18 and TRBJ1-2, with 7 bases matching TRBD1. After removal of 5 bases from V and 3 bases from J, the junction contained 12 bases not matched to a gene. Germline CDR1 KGHSH, CDR2 LQKENI. This CDR3 has 16 residues. The CDR3 coding sequence is TGTGCCAGCTCATCGTACGTTACAGGGGACTACTATGGCTACACCTTC. The encoded protein is CASSSYVTGDYYGYTF.

The rearrangement joins TRBV7-2 to TRBJ2-3; D remains ambiguous. V was clipped by 3 bases and J by 2 bases, with 3 bases between them. This CDR3 has 12 amino acids. Germline V gene data show CDR1 as SGHTA and CDR2 as FQGNSA. In DNA form, the CDR3 reads TGTGCCAGCAGCTTTTACACAGATACGCAGTATTTT. It yields the protein CASSFYTDTQYF.

The V and J genes are TRBV12-3 or TRBV12-4 and TRBJ2-3; no reliable D call. This CDR3 spans 13 amino acids. V lost 6 bases to trimming and J lost 4 bases, with 11 bases between them. The CDR3 reads CASRVDGPDTQYF. The CDR3 bases are TGTGCCAGCAGGGTGGACGGTCCAGATACGCAGTATTTT.

V and J are TRBV7-9 and TRBJ2-4; TRBD2 is a possible D gene (5 bases). The germline V and J ends were trimmed by 6 bases and 8 bases, with 23 bases remaining between them. This CDR3 has 16 amino acids. Germline lookup yields CDR1 SEHNR and CDR2 FQNEAQ (reference sequence). The DNA of the CDR3 is TGTGCCAGCAGTCCAAATCAACTAGTTTCGGTCGACATTCAGTACTTC. Its translation is CASSPNQLVSVDIQYF.

The chain combines TRBV19 with TRBJ2-5; no reliable D call. In germline, CDR1 is LNHDA, CDR2 SQIVND (reference sequence). The CDR3 is 14 residues long. V was clipped by 3 bases and J by 4 bases, with 12 bases between them. Here the CDR3 reads CASSMGSAAETQYF. Here the CDR3 DNA reads TGTGCCAGTAGTATGGGGTCCGCGGCAGAGACCCAGTACTTC.

The chain combines TRBV27 with TRBJ1-2, with D unresolved. The CDR3 spans 12 residues. The germline V gene has CDR1 MNHEY and CDR2 SMNVEV (reference sequence). The germline V and J ends were trimmed by 7 bases and 0 bases, with 6 bases remaining between them. CDR3 amino acids: CASTTANYGYTF. The CDR3 DNA is TGTGCCAGCACCACAGCTAACTATGGCTACACCTTC.

DNA of the CDR3: TGTGCCAGCAGTTCCCCTCCCTCGGGGTCGTACGAGCAGTACTTC. This sequence encodes CASSSPPSGSYEQYF. V gene TRBV28 combines with J gene TRBJ2-7; D possibly corresponds to TRBD2 (5 bases). The CDR3 extends over 15 amino acids. The V gene's germline CDR1 is MDHEN and CDR2 SYDVKM. V was pared by 4 bases and J by 4 bases, with 17 bases between.

The chain employs TRBV9 and TRBJ2-3; TRBD1 aligns across 9 bases. V dropped 4 bases and J dropped 2; count of bases not matched to a gene: 5. The CDR3 loop spans 15 amino acids. In germline, CDR1 is SGDLS, CDR2 YYNGEE. CDR3 nucleotide sequence: TGTGCCAGCAGCTTCGGACAGGGGAACACAGATACGCAGTATTTT. Its translation is CASSFGQGNTDTQYF.

The chain joins TRBV21-1 to TRBJ1-2. TRBV21-1 is given as a pseudogene. The CDR3 extends over 13 amino acids. The CDR3 DNA reads TGTGCCAGCAGCAGAAAGTCCATCGGGGGCTACACCTTC. This sequence encodes CASSRKSIGGYTF.

This chain links TRBV10-3 with TRBJ1-1; 11 bases line up with TRBD1. CDR3 length: 14 amino acids. Looked up from germline, CDR1 is ENHRY and CDR2 is SYGVKD. V dropped 10 bases and J dropped 3; count of bases not matched to a gene: 7. As DNA, the CDR3 is TGTGCCACCTATCCGGGACAGGGGGACACTGAAGCTTTCTTT. Amino acids: CATYPGQGDTEAFF.

About this clone: One junction end disagrees with the germline gene, perhaps due to a read error. This CDR3 reads CASSQSGQGERVF. In DNA form, the CDR3 reads TGTGCCAGCAGCCAATCGGGACAGGGTGAAAGGGTCTTC. V and J are TRBV4-2 and TRBJ2-1; 9 bases align to TRBD1. CDR1 LGHNA and CDR2 YNFKEQ come from the germline V gene. The CDR3 sequence is 13 residues long.

The rearrangement joins TRBV7-9 to TRBJ2-3, with 12 bases that match TRBD2. J was trimmed by 1 base and V by 0 bases; bases with no gene match: 5. The V gene's germline CDR1 is SEHNR and CDR2 FQNEAQ (reference sequence). CDR3 length: 18 residues. The CDR3 bases are TGTGCCAGCAGCTTAGCGGCTAGCGGGGGGGCCGGCACAGATACGCAGTATTTT. This encodes CASSLAASGGAGTDTQYF.

The CDR3 region is CASSYLGVGGYTF. Written as DNA, the CDR3 is TGTGCCAGCAGTTACCTCGGGGTTGGAGGCTACACCTTC. This chain connects TRBV6-5 to TRBJ1-2; D call uncertain. The CDR3 has 13 residues. The ends were cut back, 2 bases at V and 8 bases at J, with 12 bases in the middle. The germline V gene has CDR1 MNHEY and CDR2 SVGAGI.

The chain joins TRBV11-2 to TRBJ1-3; D possibly corresponds to TRBD1 (5 bases). CDR1 SGHAT and CDR2 FQNNGV come from the germline V gene. Between the trimmed V and J ends, which lost 2 bases and 0 bases, there was a span of 11 bases. The CDR3 has 16 residues. The CDR3 DNA is TGTGCCAGCAGCTTATTTCAGGGTGTCTCTGGAAACACCATATATTTT. Translation gives CASSLFQGVSGNTIYF.

The V and J genes are TRBV19 and TRBJ2-3; 7 bases line up with TRBD1. CDR1 and CDR2 from the germline V gene are LNHDA and SQIVND (reference sequence). CDR3 length equals 13 residues. The trim removed 8 bases at V and 4 bases at J, leaving 6 bases unmatched. CDR3 sequence (DNA): TGTGCCAGTGGGCAGGGGGTGGCAGATACGCAGTATTTT. It encodes CASGQGVADTQYF.

The CDR3 region is CASSRGQGRYGYTF. The CDR3 DNA reads TGTGCCAGCAGTCGTGGACAGGGTCGGTATGGCTACACCTTC. The genes are TRBV6-5 and TRBJ1-2; TRBD1 matches 8 bases. Germline V gene lookup returns CDR1 MNHEY and CDR2 SVGAGI. The junction had 7 bases not matched to a gene; V was cut back by 5 bases and J by 5 bases. This CDR3 is built from 14 residues.